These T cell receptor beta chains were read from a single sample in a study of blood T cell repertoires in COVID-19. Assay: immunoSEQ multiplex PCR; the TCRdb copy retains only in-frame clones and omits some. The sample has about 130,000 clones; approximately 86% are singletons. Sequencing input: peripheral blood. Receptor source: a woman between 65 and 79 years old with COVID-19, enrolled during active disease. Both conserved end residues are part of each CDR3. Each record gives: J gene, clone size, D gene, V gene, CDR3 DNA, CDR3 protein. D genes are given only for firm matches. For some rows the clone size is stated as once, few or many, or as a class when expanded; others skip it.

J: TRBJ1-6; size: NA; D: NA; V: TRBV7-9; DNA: TGTGCCAGCAGCTTAGCGGAGTCCCCTAATTCACCCCTCCACTTT; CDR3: CASSLAESPNSPLHF
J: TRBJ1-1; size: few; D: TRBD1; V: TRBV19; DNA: TGTGCCAGTAGTCCGGGCCGGGACAGGGGATATACTGAAGCTTTCTTT; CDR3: CASSPGRDRGYTEAFF
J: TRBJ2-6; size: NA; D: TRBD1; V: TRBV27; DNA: TGTGCCAGCAGTCAGGGGGCCCGAAGCTCTGGGGCCAACGTCCTGACTTTC; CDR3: CASSQGARSSGANVLTF
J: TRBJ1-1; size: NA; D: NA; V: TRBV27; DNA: TGTGCCAGCAGTTCCCGGGGGTGGGGGAGCACTGAAGCTTTCTTT; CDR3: CASSSRGWGSTEAFF
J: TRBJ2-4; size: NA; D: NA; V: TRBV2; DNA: TGTGCCAGCAGTAATTCAGGGGTTAACATTCAGTACTTC; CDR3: CASSNSGVNIQYF
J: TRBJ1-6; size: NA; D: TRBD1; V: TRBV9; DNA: TGTGCCAGCAGCGCAGAAGACAGGGGGTTGAATTCACCCCTCCACTTT; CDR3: CASSAEDRGLNSPLHF
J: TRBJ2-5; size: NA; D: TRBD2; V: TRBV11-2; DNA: TGTGCCAGCAGCTTAGATCAGGGCGGGGGGACCCAGTACTTC; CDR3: CASSLDQGGGTQYF
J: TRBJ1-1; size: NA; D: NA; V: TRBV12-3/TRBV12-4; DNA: TGTGCCAGCAGTAAAGACCAGGACACTGAAGCTTTCTTT; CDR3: CASSKDQDTEAFF
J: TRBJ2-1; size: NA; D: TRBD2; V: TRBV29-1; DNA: TGCAGCGTTGTGGCAGGGAGGGACTACAATGAGCAGTTCTTC; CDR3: CSVVAGRDYNEQFF
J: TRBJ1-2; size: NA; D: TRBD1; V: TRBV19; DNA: TGTGCCAGTAGTGCGTCTGGACAGGCTCCTGGCTACACCTTC; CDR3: CASSASGQAPGYTF
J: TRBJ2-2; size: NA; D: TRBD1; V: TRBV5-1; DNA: TGCGCCAGCAGCCAAGGGGACAGGGGGTCCCCCGGGGAGCTGTTTTTT; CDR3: CASSQGDRGSPGELFF
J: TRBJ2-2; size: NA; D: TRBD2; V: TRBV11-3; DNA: TGTGCCAGCAGCTCATCTAGCGGGCCGAACACCGGGGAGCTGTTTTTT; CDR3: CASSSSSGPNTGELFF
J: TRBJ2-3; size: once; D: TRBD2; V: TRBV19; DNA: TGTGCCAGTAGACGGGCCACTAGCGGGGGGGGAACAGATACGCAGTATTTT; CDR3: CASRRATSGGGTDTQYF
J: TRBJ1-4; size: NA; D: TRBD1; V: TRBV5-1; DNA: TGCGCCAGCAGCTCCACAGGGGGAGAAAAACTGTTTTTT; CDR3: CASSSTGGEKLFF
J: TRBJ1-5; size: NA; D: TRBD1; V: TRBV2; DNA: TGTGCCAGCAGTGAAAGACCTCCCGGGACAGGGGCTAATCAGCCCCAGCATTTT; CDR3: CASSERPPGTGANQPQHF
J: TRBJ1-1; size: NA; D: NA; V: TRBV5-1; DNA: TGCGCCAGCAGCCGGGAGTTATCCACTGAAGCTTTCTTT; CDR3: CASSRELSTEAFF
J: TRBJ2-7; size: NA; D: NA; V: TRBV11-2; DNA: TGTGCCAGCAGCCACCAGCGGGCCGCCTACGAGCAGTACTTC; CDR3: CASSHQRAAYEQYF
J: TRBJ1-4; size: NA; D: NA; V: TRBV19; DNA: TGTGCCAGTAGCCGGACAACGAACAATGAAAAACTGTTTTTT; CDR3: CASSRTTNNEKLFF
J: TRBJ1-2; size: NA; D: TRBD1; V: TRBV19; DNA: TGTGCCAGTAGTATCACAGGGGCTCGGGGCTACACCTTC; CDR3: CASSITGARGYTF
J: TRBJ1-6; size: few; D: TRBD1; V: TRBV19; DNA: TGTGCCAGTAGTAATTTCCAGGACAGGGGCAATTCACCCCTCCACTTT; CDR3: CASSNFQDRGNSPLHF
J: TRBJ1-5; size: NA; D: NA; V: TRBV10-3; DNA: TGTGCCACCTGGGGAGGGGTGCATCAGCCCCAGCATTTT; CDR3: CATWGGVHQPQHF
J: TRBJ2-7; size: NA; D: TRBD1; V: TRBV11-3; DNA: TGTGCCAGCAGCCACGGACAGGACTACGAGCAGTACTTC; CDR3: CASSHGQDYEQYF
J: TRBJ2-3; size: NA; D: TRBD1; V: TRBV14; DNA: TGTGCCAGCAGCCCCTTAACGACAGGGATCACAGATACGCAGTATTTT; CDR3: CASSPLTTGITDTQYF
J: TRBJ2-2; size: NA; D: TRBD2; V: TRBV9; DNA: TGTGCCAGCAGCGTAGCACCGGGGGGGCGATACACCGGGGAGCTGTTTTTT; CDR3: CASSVAPGGRYTGELFF
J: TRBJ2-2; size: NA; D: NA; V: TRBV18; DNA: TGTGCCAGCTCACTAGAACAGGCGAACACCGGGGAGCTGTTTTTT; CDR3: CASSLEQANTGELFF
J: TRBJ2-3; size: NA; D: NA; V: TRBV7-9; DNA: TGTGCCAGCAGCCGGGGGGCCCCCGGGACAGATACGCAGTATTTT; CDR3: CASSRGAPGTDTQYF
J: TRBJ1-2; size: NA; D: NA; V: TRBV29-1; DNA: TGCAGCGTTCTACAGGGAAATGGCTACACCTTC; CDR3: CSVLQGNGYTF
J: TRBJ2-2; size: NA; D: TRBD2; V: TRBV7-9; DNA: TGTGCCAGCAGCTTAGGGGCGGGAGACACCGGGGAGCTGTTTTTT; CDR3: CASSLGAGDTGELFF
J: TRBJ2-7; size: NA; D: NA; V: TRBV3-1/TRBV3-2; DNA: TGTGCCAGCAGCCTAGGGCCGGGAGTCTACGAGCAGTACTTC; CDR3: CASSLGPGVYEQYF
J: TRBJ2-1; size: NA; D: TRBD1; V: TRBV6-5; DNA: TGTGCCAGCAGCCGGACAGGCTCCTACAATGAGCAGTTCTTC; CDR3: CASSRTGSYNEQFF
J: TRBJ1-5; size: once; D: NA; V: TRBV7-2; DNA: TGTGCCAGCAGCCTTCGGCTTAGGGGACAGCCCCAGCATTTT; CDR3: CASSLRLRGQPQHF
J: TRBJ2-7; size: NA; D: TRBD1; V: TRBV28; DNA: TGTGCCAGCAGGGGGACAGGGACCTACGAGCAGTACTTC; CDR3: CASRGTGTYEQYF
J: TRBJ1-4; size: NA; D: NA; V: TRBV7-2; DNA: TGTGCCAGCAGCCCGATGTCAGGGACAACTAATGAAAAACTGTTTTTT; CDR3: CASSPMSGTTNEKLFF
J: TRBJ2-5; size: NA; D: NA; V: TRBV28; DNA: TGTGCCAGCAGTTTCTCCGGGACATCAGAGACCCAGTACTTC; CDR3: CASSFSGTSETQYF
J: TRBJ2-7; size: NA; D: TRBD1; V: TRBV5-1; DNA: TGCGCCAGCAGCTCCGGGACAGGGGTGTACGAGCAGTACTTC; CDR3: CASSSGTGVYEQYF
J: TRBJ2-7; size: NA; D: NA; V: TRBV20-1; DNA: TGCAGTGCTGCGGACAACTACGAGCAGTACTTC; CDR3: CSAADNYEQYF
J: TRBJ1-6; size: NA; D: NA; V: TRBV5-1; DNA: TGCGCCAGCAGCTTGGTCGGGGAGAATTCACCCCTCCACTTT; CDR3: CASSLVGENSPLHF
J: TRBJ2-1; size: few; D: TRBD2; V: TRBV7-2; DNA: TGTGCCAGCAGCTTAGCTCTTTTCGGGGGGGTCAATGAGCAGTTCTTC; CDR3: CASSLALFGGVNEQFF
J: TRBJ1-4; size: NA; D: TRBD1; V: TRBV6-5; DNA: TGTGCCAGTCGGTATCAGGGGGGAAAAGAAAAACTGTTTTTT; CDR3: CASRYQGGKEKLFF
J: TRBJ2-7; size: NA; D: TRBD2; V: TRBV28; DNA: TGTGCCAGCAGCTCCTCTCGGGACTACCCGGGCTACGAGCAGTACTTC; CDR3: CASSSSRDYPGYEQYF
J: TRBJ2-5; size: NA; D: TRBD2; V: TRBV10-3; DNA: TGTGCCATCAGGGCATCTCTAGCGGGGGGAAATAGGCAAGAGACCCAGTACTTC; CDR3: CAIRASLAGGNRQETQYF
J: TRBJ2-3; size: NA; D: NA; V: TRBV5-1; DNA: TGCGCCAGCAGCTTCCGGGACAACGCACCAGATACGCAGTATTTT; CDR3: CASSFRDNAPDTQYF
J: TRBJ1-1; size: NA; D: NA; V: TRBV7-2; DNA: TGTGCCAGCAGGAGGCCGGGGATCGGTGAAGCTTTCTTT; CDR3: CASRRPGIGEAFF
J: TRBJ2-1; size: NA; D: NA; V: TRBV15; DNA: TGTGCCACCAGCCCTGGGGGGAGTGGGAATGAGCAGTTCTTC; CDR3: CATSPGGSGNEQFF
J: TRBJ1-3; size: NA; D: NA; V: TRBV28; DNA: TGTGCCAGCAGTTCTCCTGGGGGCGCGGGAAACACCATATATTTT; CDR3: CASSSPGGAGNTIYF
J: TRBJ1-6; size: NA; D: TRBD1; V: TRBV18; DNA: TGTGCCAGCTCACCACGCCGGGACAGGGGGGCGCCCCTCCACTTT; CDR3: CASSPRRDRGAPLHF
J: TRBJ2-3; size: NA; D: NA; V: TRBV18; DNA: TGTGCCAGCTCTCTCACCAGGTCGGGCACAGATACGCAGTATTTT; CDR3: CASSLTRSGTDTQYF
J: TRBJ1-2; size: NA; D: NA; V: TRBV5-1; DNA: TGCGCCAGCAGCTTGGATGGGGGACAAGGCTACACCTTC; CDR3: CASSLDGGQGYTF
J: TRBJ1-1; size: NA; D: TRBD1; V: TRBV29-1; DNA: TGCAGCGCCGGACAGGGGGCTAGGGGTACTGAAGCTTTCTTT; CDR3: CSAGQGARGTEAFF
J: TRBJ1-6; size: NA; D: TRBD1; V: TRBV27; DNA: TGTGCCAGCAGTCCCGCCGGGACAGGGCATTCACCCCTCCACTTT; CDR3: CASSPAGTGHSPLHF
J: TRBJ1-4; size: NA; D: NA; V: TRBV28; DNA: TGTGCCAGCAGTTCCACGGGACAACCTAATGAAAAACTGTTTTTT; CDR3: CASSSTGQPNEKLFF
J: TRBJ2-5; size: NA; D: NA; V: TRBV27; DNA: TGTGCCAGCAGTGCCAGGGTTCCGGAGACCCAGTACTTC; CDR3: CASSARVPETQYF
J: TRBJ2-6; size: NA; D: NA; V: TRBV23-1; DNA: TGCGCCAGCAGTCAATCGTCGGCAGGGGGGAGCTCTGGGGCCAACGTCCTGACTTTC; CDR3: CASSQSSAGGSSGANVLTF
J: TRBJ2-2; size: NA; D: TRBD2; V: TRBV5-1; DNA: TGCGCCAGCAGCTTGGAGCGGGGAGTCACCGGGGAGCTGTTTTTT; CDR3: CASSLERGVTGELFF
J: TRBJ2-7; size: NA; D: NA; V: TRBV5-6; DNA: TGTGCCAGCAGCATCCTACAGGGCTTGTACTACGAGCAGTACTTC; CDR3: CASSILQGLYYEQYF
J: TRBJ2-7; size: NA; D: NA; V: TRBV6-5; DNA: TGTGCCAGCACCTGGGGTAGCGGCTCCTACGAGCAGTACTTC; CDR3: CASTWGSGSYEQYF
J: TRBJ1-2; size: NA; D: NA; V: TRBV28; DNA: TGTGCCAGCAGTGCGCGACAGTGGCCAAACTATGGCTACACCTTC; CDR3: CASSARQWPNYGYTF
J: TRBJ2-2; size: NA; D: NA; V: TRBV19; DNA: TGTGCCAGTAGTAGCGGACAGCCCGTGTCCGGGGAGCTGTTTTTT; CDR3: CASSSGQPVSGELFF
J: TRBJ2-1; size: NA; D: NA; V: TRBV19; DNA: TGTGCCACCTCTTCCAGGGGTGACTCCTACAATGAGCAGTTCTTC; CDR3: CATSSRGDSYNEQFF
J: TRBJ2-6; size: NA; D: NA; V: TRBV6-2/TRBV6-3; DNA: TGTGCCAGCAGTTACCTAGCGACAGGGTTGCTGTGGGCCAACGTCCTGACTTTC; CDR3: CASSYLATGLLWANVLTF